This T cell receptor beta chain was sequenced in a study of T cells in Graves' hyperthyroidism and ophthalmopathy. The wider study: Peripheral blood was drawn at first diagnosis, prior to all treatment. Findings of the study overall: Most expanded thyroid clonotypes above 0.001 also appeared in blood.

In its sample, this clonotype was seen many times. The antigen remains undetermined. Uncontrolled infection, other autoimmune disease, pregnancy and lactation each barred patients from inclusion. This CDR3 is built from 14 residues. Trimming stripped 7 bases from V and 2 bases from J, with 12 bases between. Authors of the study amplified TCR beta CDR3 regions from RNA transcripts. With the HTBI primer set, the TCR CDR3 went through a first round of RT-PCR. MiXCR, run by TCRdb on the multiplex PCR reads, gives a single entry per CDR3 protein. In the table there are about 380,000 distinct CDR3 sequences, roughly 20% of which are singletons.

This clonotype originated in a young man with Graves' ophthalmopathy. The specimen was blood. This sequence joins TRBV12-3 or TRBV12-4 and TRBJ1-5, with a tentative D call TRBD1 (5 bases). CDR3 in amino acids: CASTLGGRNQPQHF. The CDR3 bases are TGTGCCAGCACCCTCGGGGGACGCAATCAGCCCCAGCATTTT.